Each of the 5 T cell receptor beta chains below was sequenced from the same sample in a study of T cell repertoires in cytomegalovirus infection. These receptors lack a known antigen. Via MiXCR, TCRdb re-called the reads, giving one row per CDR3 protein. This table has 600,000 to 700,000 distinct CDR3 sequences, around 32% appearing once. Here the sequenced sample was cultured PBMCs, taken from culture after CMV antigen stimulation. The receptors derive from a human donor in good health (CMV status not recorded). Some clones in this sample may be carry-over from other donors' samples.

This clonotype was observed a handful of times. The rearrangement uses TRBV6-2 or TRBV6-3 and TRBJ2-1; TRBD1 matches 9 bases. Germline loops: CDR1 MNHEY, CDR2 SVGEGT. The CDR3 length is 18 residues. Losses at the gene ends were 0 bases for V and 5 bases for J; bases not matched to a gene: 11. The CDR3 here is CASSYSTGQGWVDNEQFF. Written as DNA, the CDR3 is TGTGCCAGCAGTTACTCGACGGGACAGGGATGGGTTGACAATGAGCAGTTCTTC.

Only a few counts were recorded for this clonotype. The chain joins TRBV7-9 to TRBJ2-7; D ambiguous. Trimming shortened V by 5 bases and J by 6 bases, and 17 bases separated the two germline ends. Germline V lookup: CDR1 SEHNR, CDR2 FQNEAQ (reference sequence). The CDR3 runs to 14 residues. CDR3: CASSPSGDSSEQYF. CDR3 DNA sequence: TGTGCCAGCAGCCCTTCGGGCGATAGTAGCGAGCAGTACTTC.

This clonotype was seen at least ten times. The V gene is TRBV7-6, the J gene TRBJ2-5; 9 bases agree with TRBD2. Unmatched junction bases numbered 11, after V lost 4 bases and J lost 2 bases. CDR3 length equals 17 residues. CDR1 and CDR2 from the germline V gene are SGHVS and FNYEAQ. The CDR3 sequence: CASSSIPRLAVQETQYF. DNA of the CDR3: TGTGCCAGCAGCTCTATCCCTCGACTAGCGGTGCAAGAGACCCAGTACTTC.

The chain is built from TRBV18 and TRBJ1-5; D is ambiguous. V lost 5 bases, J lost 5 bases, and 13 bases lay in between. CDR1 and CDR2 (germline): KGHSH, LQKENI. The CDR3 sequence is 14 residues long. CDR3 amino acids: CASSSLDGHQPQHF. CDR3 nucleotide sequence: TGTGCCAGCTCATCCCTCGATGGGCATCAGCCCCAGCATTTT.

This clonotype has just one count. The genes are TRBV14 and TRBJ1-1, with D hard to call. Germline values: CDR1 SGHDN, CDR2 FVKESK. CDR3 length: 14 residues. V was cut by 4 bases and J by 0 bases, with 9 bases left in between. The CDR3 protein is CASSLWTLNTEAFF. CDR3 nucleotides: TGTGCCAGCAGCCTATGGACTCTGAACACTGAAGCTTTCTTT.